This entry concerns a single T cell receptor beta chain. Antigen: not known. Germline V lookup: CDR1 MDHEN, CDR2 SYDVKM. V lost 5 bases, J lost 8 bases, and 15 bases lay in between. This CDR3 comprises 13 residues. This entry is derived from a study of early T cells in non-severe SARS-CoV-2 infection. Findings of the study overall: Clonotype matching in VDJdb favored anti-spike CD8 responses and did not capture private and CD4 specificities.

TCRdb called the 5' RACE reads again in MiXCR, with one record for every CDR3 protein. The sample includes about 110,000 distinct CDR3 sequences, about 12% of them seen just once. The chain joins TRBV28 to TRBJ1-1; the D gene is possibly TRBD1 (6 bases). This TCR was sampled from an adult who was a healthcare worker with PCR-confirmed SARS-CoV-2 infection or an uninfected control (not recorded which). Sequenced sample: whole blood. Written as DNA, the CDR3 is TGTGCCAGCAGTCTATCCAGGGGAGTGGAAGCTTTCTTT. It translates to CASSLSRGVEAFF.